Each of the 29 T cell receptor beta chains below was sequenced from the same sample in a study of CD4 T cell repertoires in COVID-19. The assay was immunoSEQ multiplex PCR, and TCRdb's table has in-frame clones only and misses some. The sample holds 7,500 to 8,500 clones, less than 90% seen once. No culture step preceded sequencing of the ex vivo isolated memory T cells. The sample in question was effector memory CD4+ T cells from blood, obtained before the COVID-19 pandemic. These receptors were collected from a human donor who had COVID-19.

The chain combines TRBV29-1 with TRBJ2-2; D is unclear. Germline V CDR1 and CDR2: SQVTM, ANQGSEA. The V and J ends lost 5 bases and 2 bases respectively, with 12 bases between them. The length of the CDR3 is 14 residues. The CDR3 protein is CSVKSFTNTGELFF. Here the CDR3 DNA reads TGCAGCGTTAAATCCTTCACTAACACCGGGGAGCTGTTTTTT.

This chain joins TRBV29-1 and TRBJ1-2; D might be TRBD1 (6 bases). Per germline, CDR1 SQVTM and CDR2 ANQGSEA. V was shortened by 3 bases and J by 8 bases, with 13 bases between the two germline ends. The CDR3 is made up of 12 amino acids. The CDR3 protein is CSVDLGQLGYTF. The CDR3 DNA sequence: TGCAGCGTTGACCTTGGACAGTTGGGCTACACCTTC. The full variable domain, with the rest looked up from reference TRBV29-1 and TRBJ1-2, is SAVISQKPSRDICQRGTSLTIQCQVDSQVTMMFWYRQQPGQSLTLIATANQGSEATYESGFVIDKFPISRPNLTFSTLTVSNMSPEDSSIYLCSVDLGQLGYTFGSGTRLTVV.

This clone was counted only a few times. The gene calls are TRBV14 and TRBJ2-7, with D perhaps TRBD1 (6 bases). The germline V and J ends were trimmed by 3 bases and 9 bases, with 21 bases remaining between them. The CDR3 contains 15 residues. Germline CDR1 SGHDN, CDR2 FVKESK. The CDR3: CASSHRQVPALGQYF. CDR3 DNA: TGTGCCAGCAGCCACCGACAGGTTCCCGCTCTCGGGCAGTACTTC.

This clone was observed once. The rearrangement joins TRBV30 to TRBJ2-7; D possibly corresponds to TRBD2 (6 bases). The CDR3 loop spans 14 amino acids. V lost 0 bases and J lost 6, with 15 bases in between. Germline CDR1 and CDR2: GTSNPN and SVGIG (reference sequence). CDR3 sequence: CAWSVQEGWGEQYF. CDR3 DNA sequence: TGTGCCTGGAGTGTACAGGAGGGATGGGGCGAGCAGTACTTC.

The V call is TRBV7-8, the J call TRBJ1-4, with 7 bases fitting TRBD1. V shed 3 bases and J 7 bases; nucleotides not matched to a gene: 5. The CDR3 loop spans 14 amino acids. The V gene's germline CDR1 is SGHVS and CDR2 FQNEAQ. The chain's CDR3 is CASSLTGLGEKLFF. CDR3 nucleotides: TGTGCCAGCAGCTTGACAGGGTTGGGTGAAAAACTGTTTTTT.

In this sample, this clone turned up once. The chain combines TRBV7-9 with TRBJ2-5, with 8 nucleotides matching TRBD2. The germline V gene has CDR1 SEHNR and CDR2 FQNEAQ (reference sequence). This CDR3 region has 18 residues. The V gene end was trimmed by 6 bases and the J gene end by 4 bases; junction bases not matched to a gene: 19. The CDR3 loop is CASSRGAGAGAILETQYF. CDR3 bases: TGTGCCAGCAGTAGGGGGGCTGGAGCGGGGGCCATTCTAGAGACCCAGTACTTC.

V gene TRBV15 combines with J gene TRBJ1-3; 7 nucleotides match TRBD1. The CDR3 consists of 16 residues. The germline gives CDR1 LNHNV, CDR2 YYDKDF (reference sequence). Trimming removed 4 bases from V and 4 bases from J; junction bases left unmatched: 10. The CDR3 spells CATSKAGQEGGNTIYF. In DNA, the CDR3 is TGTGCCACCAGCAAGGCCGGACAGGAGGGCGGAAACACCATATATTTT.

This chain joins TRBV10-3 and TRBJ1-5; TRBD1 aligns across 8 bases. The length of the CDR3 is 16 residues. The J segment lost 7 bases and the V segment lost 3 bases, leaving 11 bases of the junction unmatched. Germline V gene data show CDR1 as ENHRY and CDR2 as SYGVKD. CDR3: CAISERGQEEGQPQHF. The CDR3 DNA sequence: TGTGCCATCAGTGAAAGGGGACAGGAGGAGGGCCAGCCCCAGCATTTT.

This chain links TRBV9 with TRBJ2-3; a weak D match, TRBD1 (5 bases). Germline-derived CDR1 and CDR2 are SGDLS and YYNGEE. The CDR3 sequence is 15 residues long. The V gene lost 4 bases and the J gene lost 2 bases, with 14 bases spanning the gap. CDR3: CASSTSARDTDTQYF. CDR3 DNA: TGTGCCAGCAGCACTTCCGCCAGGGACACAGATACGCAGTATTTT.

In DNA form, the CDR3 reads TGTGCCAGCAGCCTCGGGACAGGGAACACCATATATTTT. Amino acid sequence: CASSLGTGNTIYF. The J gene is TRBJ1-3, the V gene TRBV6-1, with 9 positions matching TRBD1. CDR3 length equals 13 residues. Germline V gene lookup returns CDR1 MNHNS and CDR2 SASEGT. V lost 6 bases, J lost 7 bases, and 4 bases stayed unmatched.

V gene TRBV5-4 combines with J gene TRBJ1-4; TRBD1 matches at 7 bases. Germline V gene sequence: CDR1 SGHNT, CDR2 YYREEE (reference sequence). The CDR3 extends over 15 amino acids. Trimming at V came to 0 bases and at J to 8 bases, leaving 7 bases not matched to a gene. Written as DNA, the CDR3 is TGTGCCAGCAGCTTGGAGACAGGGACGGGCGAAAAACTGTTTTTT. It yields the protein CASSLETGTGEKLFF.

The chain recombines TRBV5-4 with TRBJ1-1; TRBD1 might be the D (6 bases). The germline V and J ends were trimmed by 0 bases and 4 bases, with 13 bases remaining between them. The CDR3 loop spans 15 amino acids. Per the germline V gene, CDR1 is SGHNT and CDR2 is YYREEE (reference sequence). In DNA, the CDR3 is TGTGCCAGCAGCTTGGGGGCAGGGGCTGGCACTGAAGCTTTCTTT. It is translated as CASSLGAGAGTEAFF.

This rearrangement joins TRBV7-2 to TRBJ2-3; D may be TRBD1 (7 bases). Trimming cost V 5 bases and J 3 bases, with 18 bases left between them. Germline values: CDR1 SGHTA, CDR2 FQGNSA. This CDR3 comprises 16 residues. Written as DNA, the CDR3 is TGTGCCAGCAGCCGACAGGGCGGGGAGTGGACAGATACGCAGTATTTT. Its translation is CASSRQGGEWTDTQYF.

For the CDR3, the DNA is TGTGCCAGCAGCTTCGACCCGGAGGGGACTGAAGCTTTCTTT. Translated: CASSFDPEGTEAFF. The chain recombines TRBV7-9 with TRBJ1-1, with D maybe TRBD1 (5 bases). The ends were cut back, 3 bases at V and 5 bases at J, with 13 bases in the middle. The CDR3 totals 14 residues. Germline V gene data show CDR1 as SEHNR and CDR2 as FQNEAQ (reference sequence).

CDR3 nucleotides: TGTGCCAGCAGGAGACAGGGTGGAGCTGAAGCTTTCTTT. This encodes CASRRQGGAEAFF. This sequence joins TRBV5-6 and TRBJ1-1; 7 nucleotides agree with TRBD1. In germline, CDR1 is SGHDT, CDR2 YYEEEE. The J segment lost 6 bases and the V segment lost 5 bases, leaving 7 bases of the junction unmatched. CDR3 length: 13 residues.

The V gene is TRBV7-9, the J gene TRBJ1-6; 7 nucleotides match TRBD1. The CDR3 loop spans 14 amino acids. CDR1 SEHNR and CDR2 FQNEAQ come from the germline V gene (reference sequence). Trimming took 5 bases from V and 10 from J; bases not matched to a gene: 8. The CDR3 protein is CASSLDGTESPLHF. Here the CDR3 DNA reads TGTGCCAGCAGCCTAGACGGGACAGAGTCACCCCTCCACTTT.

The J gene is TRBJ2-1, the V gene TRBV10-3, with 13 bases identical to TRBD2. The CDR3 consists of 13 residues. The germline CDR1 and CDR2 sequences are ENHRY and SYGVKD. Trimming took 10 bases from V and 8 from J; bases not matched to a gene: 5. In DNA form, the CDR3 reads TGTGCCACCATGGGACTAGCGGGACATGAGCAGTTCTTC. Its protein product is CATMGLAGHEQFF.

The chain has TRBV6-5 and TRBJ2-1; 8 bases are a match to TRBD2. Trimming cost V 5 bases and J 10 bases; bases outside gene matches: 10. The germline V gene encodes CDR1 MNHEY and CDR2 SVGAGI. This CDR3 comprises 14 residues. CDR3: CASSGPAGGREQFF. The CDR3 bases are TGTGCCAGCAGTGGACCTGCGGGGGGACGGGAGCAGTTCTTC.

The rearrangement uses TRBV6-5 and TRBJ2-5; D remains ambiguous. The DNA end lines up better with TRBJ2-7; the J call may be wrong. CDR3 size: 13 residues. The V gene's germline CDR1 is MNHEY and CDR2 SVGAGI. CDR3 coding DNA: TGTGCCAGCAGATCAGGCTTGCCCTACGAGCAGTACTTC. Amino acid sequence: CASRSGLPYEQYF.

There are a few counts of this clone. V gene TRBV5-1 combines with J gene TRBJ2-3; 7 bases line up with TRBD2. Looked up from germline, CDR1 is SGHRS and CDR2 is YFSETQ. The V segment lost 2 bases and the J segment 2 bases; nucleotides outside the gene matches: 5. There are 15 residues in the CDR3. As DNA, the CDR3 is TGCGCCAGCAGCTTTGCGGGAGCGATCACAGATACGCAGTATTTT. This codes for CASSFAGAITDTQYF.

The rearrangement joins TRBV7-2 to TRBJ1-5; tentative D call: TRBD1 (5 bases). Germline V gives CDR1 SGHTA, CDR2 FQGNSA. This CDR3 has 13 residues. V was pared by 4 bases and J by 4 bases, with 8 bases between. CDR3 nucleotides: TGTGCCAGCAGCTCCGACAGTAATCAGCCCCAGCATTTT. Its translation: CASSSDSNQPQHF.

The CDR3 DNA sequence: TGTGCCAGTAGTAATCATCGGGACAGAAGAAACACTGAAGCTTTCTTT. Residues: CASSNHRDRRNTEAFF. J is TRBJ1-1 and V is TRBV19; the match to TRBD1 covers 7 bases. The CDR3 loop spans 16 amino acids. The J segment lost 2 bases and the V segment lost 4 bases, leaving 10 bases of the junction unmatched. Germline V gives CDR1 LNHDA, CDR2 SQIVND (reference sequence). Full variable domain (outside the CDR3, taken from reference TRBV19 and TRBJ1-1): DGGITQSPKYLFRKEGQNVTLSCEQNLNHDAMYWYRQDPGQGLRLIYYSQIVNDFQKGDIAEGYSVSREKKESFPLTVTSAQKNPTAFYLCASSNHRDRRNTEAFFGQGTRLTVV.

The rearrangement uses TRBV5-1 and TRBJ2-7; 10 positions agree with TRBD1. Germline assignment: CDR1 SGHRS and CDR2 YFSETQ. V trimming: 2 bases; J trimming: 6 bases; junction bases outside the gene matches: 8. This CDR3 spans 15 amino acids. Here the CDR3 DNA reads TGCGCCAGCAGCTTCGAGAGACAGGGGGCGGCCGAGCAGTACTTC. Encoded protein: CASSFERQGAAEQYF.

This rearrangement joins TRBV27 to TRBJ2-3; a weak D match, TRBD2 (5 bases). V was cut by 5 bases and J by 8 bases, with 14 bases left in between. The CDR3 is made up of 13 amino acids. The germline V gene has CDR1 MNHEY and CDR2 SMNVEV (reference sequence). CDR3 DNA: TGTGCCAGCAGTCTAGACGATGAGGGTACGCAGTATTTT. It translates to CASSLDDEGTQYF.

V gene TRBV6-5 combines with J gene TRBJ2-7, with D possibly matching TRBD1 (6 bases). Deletions cut 6 bases from V and 0 bases from J, with 12 bases between. Germline assignment: CDR1 MNHEY and CDR2 SVGAGI. This CDR3 has 14 amino acids. CDR3 in DNA: TGTGCCAGCAGCGGACAGTCCAGCTCCTACGAGCAGTACTTC. It translates to CASSGQSSSYEQYF.

The CDR3 is CSAENWETQYF. DNA of the CDR3: TGCAGTGCTGAGAATTGGGAGACCCAGTACTTC. This chain connects TRBV20-1 to TRBJ2-5; no clear D. V was shortened by 5 bases and J by 5 bases, with 9 bases between the two germline ends. Germline V gene data show CDR1 as DFQATT and CDR2 as SNEGSKA (reference sequence). The CDR3 sequence is 11 residues long.

The genes are TRBV7-6 and TRBJ1-1, with no clear D. The germline V and J ends were trimmed by 5 bases and 1 base, with 14 bases remaining between them. The germline V gene encodes CDR1 SGHVS and CDR2 FNYEAQ. This CDR3 region has 15 residues. CDR3 nucleotides: TGTGCCAGCAGCATCCAACCAAGCGGGAACACTGAAGCTTTCTTT. Residues: CASSIQPSGNTEAFF.

The V call is TRBV19, the J call TRBJ1-4; 7 nucleotides agree with TRBD1. The length of the CDR3 is 15 residues. The V segment lost 5 bases and the J segment 4 bases; nucleotides outside the gene matches: 7. Per the germline V gene, CDR1 is LNHDA and CDR2 is SQIVND (reference sequence). CDR3 sequence (DNA): TGTGCCAGTAGTTCCCCGGGACAGAGTAATGAAAAACTGTTTTTT. Translated, it gives CASSSPGQSNEKLFF. The full variable domain, in which reference TRBV19 and TRBJ1-4 provide the parts outside the CDR3, is DGGITQSPKYLFRKEGQNVTLSCEQNLNHDAMYWYRQDPGQGLRLIYYSQIVNDFQKGDIAEGYSVSREKKESFPLTVTSAQKNPTAFYLCASSSPGQSNEKLFFGSGTQLSVL.

This chain joins TRBV27 and TRBJ1-4; 9 bases fit TRBD1. Unmatched junction bases numbered 7, after V lost 2 bases and J lost 6 bases. Germline-derived CDR1 and CDR2 are MNHEY and SMNVEV (reference sequence). CDR3 length: 16 residues. CDR3 region: CASSLSWGQGYEKLFF. The CDR3 DNA follows: TGTGCCAGCAGTTTAAGTTGGGGACAGGGATATGAAAAACTGTTTTTT. Drawing the rest from reference TRBV27 and TRBJ1-4, the complete variable domain is EAQVTQNPRYLITVTGKKLTVTCSQNMNHEYMSWYRQDPGLGLRQIYYSMNVEVTDKGDVPEGYKVSRKEKRNFPLILESPSPNQTSLYFCASSLSWGQGYEKLFFGSGTQLSVL.